Here is one T cell receptor beta chain with its context. In the authors' workflow: Reference gene primer amplification in the assay estimated nucleated cell counts. The repertoire was sequenced with immunoSEQ multiplex PCR; TCRdb's copy has only in-frame clones and lacks some. The V and J calls and clone size are taken from that table; D and trimming were inferred from the DNA. The sample holds more than 95,000 clones, about 80% seen once. Germline V gene sequence: CDR1 MNHEY, CDR2 SVGAGI. This CDR3 spans 16 amino acids. Germline trimming cut 2 bases from V and 0 bases from J; bases unmatched to any gene: 6. This record comes from a study of blood T cell repertoires in COVID-19. For the study at large: Spain, Italy and the United States supplied samples that represented acute and convalescent COVID-19. The analysed material was cDNA or gDNA that came from T cells, B-cell-depleted T cells, or PBMCs.

This rearrangement joins TRBV6-5 to TRBJ2-7; 8 bases align to TRBD1. This TCR derives from a human donor in a cohort sampled during active or convalescent COVID-19. The sample comprised peripheral blood. The CDR3 protein is CASSYGGQESSYEQYF. The CDR3 region has the DNA TGTGCCAGCAGTTACGGGGGACAGGAGAGCTCCTACGAGCAGTACTTC.